A selection of T cell receptor beta chains follows, all from one sample in a study of T cells in Graves' hyperthyroidism and ophthalmopathy. TCRdb re-called the multiplex PCR reads with MiXCR, one entry per CDR3 protein. Here the sample spans 250,000 to 300,000 distinct CDR3 sequences, roughly 19% being singletons. Sequencing was carried out using blood. These receptors originate from a man aged 45 to 65 with Graves' ophthalmopathy. Each CDR3 is given with its conserved first and last residue. D genes are given only for firm matches. A row's size may be missing; if present it is once, few, many or a size class.

CASSKEARGLTDTQYF TGCGCCAGCAGCAAGGAGGCCAGGGGGCTTACAGATACGCAGTATTTT TRBD1 TRBV5-1 many TRBJ2-3
CASSQVGDVGYGYTF TGCGCCAGCAGCCAAGTGGGGGATGTGGGCTATGGCTACACCTTC - TRBV4-1 - TRBJ1-2
CASGASGRNEQFF TGTGCCAGCGGAGCCAGCGGGAGGAATGAGCAGTTCTTC TRBD2 TRBV6-1 few TRBJ2-1
CASSTWTGLNQPQHF TGTGCCAGTAGTACCTGGACAGGGCTGAATCAGCCCCAGCATTTT TRBD1 TRBV19 - TRBJ1-5
CASSELRGFGSPLHF TGCGCCAGCAGTGAGCTCAGGGGGTTCGGATCACCCCTCCACTTT TRBD1 TRBV10-2 few TRBJ1-6
CASSPQGGDLTYEQYF TGCGCCAGCAGCCCGCAAGGAGGGGACCTAACCTACGAGCAGTACTTC - TRBV5-1 many TRBJ2-7
CASGVDRGEQFF TGCGCCAGCGGCGTAGACCGGGGTGAGCAGTTCTTC - TRBV5-1 few TRBJ2-1
CASSVSYTDTQYF TGTGCCAGCAGTGTCAGCTACACAGATACGCAGTATTTT - TRBV2 - TRBJ2-3
CSVGRRDTDTQYF TGCAGCGTTGGGCGGCGGGACACAGATACGCAGTATTTT - TRBV29-1 few TRBJ2-3
CASRGGSADTQYF TGTGCCAGCAGAGGGGGTTCCGCAGATACGCAGTATTTT - TRBV2 many TRBJ2-3
CASSYSLAGSGELFF TGTGCCAGCAGTTACTCCCTAGCGGGGTCCGGGGAGCTGTTTTTT TRBD2 TRBV6-2/TRBV6-3 few TRBJ2-2
CASRIAPGQTYEQYF TGCGCCAGCAGGATCGCTCCGGGACAAACCTACGAGCAGTACTTC - TRBV5-1 many TRBJ2-7
CASSQGPTEQFF TGTGCCAGCAGCCAAGGCCCCACCGAGCAGTTCTTC - TRBV3-1 many TRBJ2-1
CASSQDTGPNTEAFF TGTGCCAGCAGCCAAGATACGGGTCCGAACACTGAAGCTTTCTTT - TRBV4-2 - TRBJ1-1
CAISWTDSHEQFF TGTGCCATTTCTTGGACAGATAGCCATGAGCAGTTCTTC - TRBV10-3 - TRBJ2-1
CASSTAGTGDSPLHF TGCGCCAGCAGCACCGCCGGGACAGGAGATTCACCCCTCCACTTT TRBD1 TRBV5-1 many TRBJ1-6
CASSLSGTSGTDTQYF TGTGCCAGCAGTTTGTCCGGGACTAGCGGCACAGATACGCAGTATTTT TRBD2 TRBV27 many TRBJ2-3
CASQRGSDGNEQFF TGTGCCAGTCAGAGGGGGAGTGATGGCAATGAGCAGTTCTTC - TRBV19 few TRBJ2-1
CASSFSAGGPYNEQFF TGTGCCAGCAGCTTCTCCGCGGGAGGGCCCTACAATGAGCAGTTCTTC TRBD2 TRBV11-1 many TRBJ2-1
CASSLFIAGGPYNEQFF TGTGCCAGCAGTTTATTCATAGCGGGAGGGCCTTACAATGAGCAGTTCTTC TRBD2 TRBV27 few TRBJ2-1
CASRLTGETSNQPQHF TGTGCCAGCAGACTGACAGGGGAAACTAGCAATCAGCCCCAGCATTTT TRBD1 TRBV27 - TRBJ1-5
CASSVEGETQYF TGTGCCAGCAGCGTAGAAGGAGAGACCCAGTACTTC - TRBV9 - TRBJ2-5
CASSEETGVTPLHF TGTGCCAGCAGTGAAGAGACAGGGGTTACACCCCTCCACTTT TRBD1 TRBV2 many TRBJ1-6
CASTEGLAKNIQYF TGTGCCAGTACTGAGGGACTAGCCAAAAACATTCAGTACTTC - TRBV19 - TRBJ2-4
CASSPTSGTGDTQYF TGTGCCAGCAGCCCCACCAGCGGAACTGGAGATACGCAGTATTTT - TRBV11-2 many TRBJ2-3
CASSLSGPPNEKLFF TGCGCCAGCAGCTTGAGCGGACCGCCTAATGAAAAACTGTTTTTT - TRBV5-1 few TRBJ1-4